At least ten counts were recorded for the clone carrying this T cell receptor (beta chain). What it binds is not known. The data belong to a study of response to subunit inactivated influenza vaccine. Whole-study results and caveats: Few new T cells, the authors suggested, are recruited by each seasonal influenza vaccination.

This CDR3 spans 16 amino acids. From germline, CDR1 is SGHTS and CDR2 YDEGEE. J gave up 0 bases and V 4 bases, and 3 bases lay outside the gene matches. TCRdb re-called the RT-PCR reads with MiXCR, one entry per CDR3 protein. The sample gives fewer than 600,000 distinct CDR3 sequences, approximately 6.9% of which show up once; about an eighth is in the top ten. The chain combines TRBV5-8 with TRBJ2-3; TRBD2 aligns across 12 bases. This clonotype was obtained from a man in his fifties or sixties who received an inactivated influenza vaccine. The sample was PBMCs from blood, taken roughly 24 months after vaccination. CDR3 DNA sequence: TGTGCCAGCAGCACCGGGACTAGCGGGAGCACAGATACGCAGTATTTT. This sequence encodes CASSTGTSGSTDTQYF. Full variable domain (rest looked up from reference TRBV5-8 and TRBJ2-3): EAGVTQSPTHLIKTRGQQATLRCSPISGHTSVYWYQQALGLGLQFLLWYDEGEERNRGNFPPRFSGRQFPNYSSELNVNALELEDSALYLCASSTGTSGSTDTQYFGPGTRLTVL.